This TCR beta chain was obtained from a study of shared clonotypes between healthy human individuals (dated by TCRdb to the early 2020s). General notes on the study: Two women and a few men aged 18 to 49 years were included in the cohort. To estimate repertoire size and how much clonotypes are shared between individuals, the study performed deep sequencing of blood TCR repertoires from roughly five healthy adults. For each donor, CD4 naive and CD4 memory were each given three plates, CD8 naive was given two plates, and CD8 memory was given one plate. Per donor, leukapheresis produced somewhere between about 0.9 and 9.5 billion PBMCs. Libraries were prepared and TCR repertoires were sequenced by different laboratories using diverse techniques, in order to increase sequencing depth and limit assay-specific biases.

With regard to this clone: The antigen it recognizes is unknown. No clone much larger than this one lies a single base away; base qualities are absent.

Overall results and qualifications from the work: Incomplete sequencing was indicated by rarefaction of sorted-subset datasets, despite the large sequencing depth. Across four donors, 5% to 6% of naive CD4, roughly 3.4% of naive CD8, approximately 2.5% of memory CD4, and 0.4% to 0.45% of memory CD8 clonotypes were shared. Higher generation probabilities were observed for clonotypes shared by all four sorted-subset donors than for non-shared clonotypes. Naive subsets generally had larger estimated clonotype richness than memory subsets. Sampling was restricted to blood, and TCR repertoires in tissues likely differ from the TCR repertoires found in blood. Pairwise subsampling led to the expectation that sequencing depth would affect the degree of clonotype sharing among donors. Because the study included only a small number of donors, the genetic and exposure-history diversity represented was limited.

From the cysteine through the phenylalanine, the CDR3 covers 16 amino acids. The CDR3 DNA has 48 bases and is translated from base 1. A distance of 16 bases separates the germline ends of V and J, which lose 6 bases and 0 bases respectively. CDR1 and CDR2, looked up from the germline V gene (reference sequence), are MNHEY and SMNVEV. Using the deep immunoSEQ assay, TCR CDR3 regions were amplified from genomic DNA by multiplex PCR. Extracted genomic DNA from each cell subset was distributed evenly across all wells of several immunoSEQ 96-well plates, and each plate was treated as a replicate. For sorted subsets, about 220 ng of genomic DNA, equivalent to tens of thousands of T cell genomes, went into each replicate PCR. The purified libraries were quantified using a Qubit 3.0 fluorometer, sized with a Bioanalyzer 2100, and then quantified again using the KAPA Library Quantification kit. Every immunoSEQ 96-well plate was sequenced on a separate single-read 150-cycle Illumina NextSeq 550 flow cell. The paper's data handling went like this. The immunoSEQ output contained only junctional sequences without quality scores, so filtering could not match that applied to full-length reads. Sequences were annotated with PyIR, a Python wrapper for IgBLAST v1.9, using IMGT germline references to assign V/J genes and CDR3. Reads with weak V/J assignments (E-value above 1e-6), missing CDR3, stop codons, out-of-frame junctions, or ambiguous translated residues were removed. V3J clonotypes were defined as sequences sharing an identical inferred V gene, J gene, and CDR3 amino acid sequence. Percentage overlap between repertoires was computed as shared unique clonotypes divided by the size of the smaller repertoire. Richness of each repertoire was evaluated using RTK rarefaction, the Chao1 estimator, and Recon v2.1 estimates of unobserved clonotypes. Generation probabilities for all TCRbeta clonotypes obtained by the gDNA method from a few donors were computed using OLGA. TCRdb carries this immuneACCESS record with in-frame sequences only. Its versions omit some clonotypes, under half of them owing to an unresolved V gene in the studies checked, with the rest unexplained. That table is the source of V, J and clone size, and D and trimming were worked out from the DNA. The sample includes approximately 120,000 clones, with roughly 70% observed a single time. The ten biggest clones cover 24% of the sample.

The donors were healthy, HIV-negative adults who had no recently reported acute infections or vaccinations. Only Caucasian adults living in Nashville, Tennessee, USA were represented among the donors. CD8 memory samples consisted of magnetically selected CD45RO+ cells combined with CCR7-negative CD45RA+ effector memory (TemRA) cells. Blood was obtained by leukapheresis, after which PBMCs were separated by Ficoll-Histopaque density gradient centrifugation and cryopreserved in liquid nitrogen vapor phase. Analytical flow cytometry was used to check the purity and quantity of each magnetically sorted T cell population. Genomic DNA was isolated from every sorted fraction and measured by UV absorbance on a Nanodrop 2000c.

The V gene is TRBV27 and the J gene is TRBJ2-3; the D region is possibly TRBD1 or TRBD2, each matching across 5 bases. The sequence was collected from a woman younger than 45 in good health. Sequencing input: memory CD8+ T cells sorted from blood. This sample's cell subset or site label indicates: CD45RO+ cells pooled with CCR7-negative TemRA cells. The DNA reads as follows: TGTGCCAGCAGATCCCTGTCCGGGGCTAGCACAGATACGCAGTATTTT. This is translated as CASRSLSGASTDTQYF.